This entry lists 17 T cell receptor beta chains sequenced from one sample in a study of T cell responses to AZD1222 COVID-19 vaccine. Repertoires were generated with immunoSEQ multiplex PCR, while TCRdb's copy carries only in-frame clones and drops some. Of about 260,000 clones listed, roughly 93% were seen once; the top ten hold 0.55%. The specimen was peripheral blood, collected on day 0 of AZD1222 vaccination. These receptors were collected from an adult in good health.

This sequence joins TRBV28 and TRBJ1-2, with D unresolved. The CDR3 covers 14 residues. Trimming shortened V by 6 bases and J by 8 bases, and 19 bases separated the two germline ends. CDR1 is MDHEN, CDR2 SYDVKM, per germline. CDR3 nucleotide sequence: TGTGCCAGCAGGGACGGCTCCGTATATGAAGGCTACACCTTC. Amino acids: CASRDGSVYEGYTF.

The chain recombines TRBV11-2 with TRBJ1-6; D gene ambiguous. The CDR3 contains 13 residues. Trimming took off 5 bases at V and 8 bases at J, with 10 bases between the two ends. Looked up from germline, CDR1 is SGHAT and CDR2 is FQNNGV. In DNA form, the CDR3 reads TGTGCCAGCAGCCCCCGACTTGATTCACCCCTCCACTTT. The encoded protein is CASSPRLDSPLHF.

J is TRBJ2-1 and V is TRBV7-9; 8 bases are a match to TRBD2. The CDR3 is 18 residues long. V was pared by 3 bases and J by 9 bases, with 19 bases of the junction left unmatched. Germline V lookup: CDR1 SEHNR, CDR2 FQNEAQ (reference sequence). The CDR3 loop reads CASSFWDRRAGGSSEQFF. The CDR3 DNA reads TGTGCCAGCAGCTTCTGGGATCGAAGGGCGGGGGGATCTAGTGAGCAGTTCTTC.

The rearrangement uses TRBV7-8 and TRBJ1-3; a possible D gene is TRBD1 (5 bases). The germline V and J ends were trimmed by 5 bases and 4 bases, with 15 bases remaining between them. CDR3 size: 15 residues. Germline V CDR1 and CDR2: SGHVS, FQNEAQ. Here the CDR3 DNA reads TGTGCCAGCAGCCTAACGTGGACACGAGGAAACACCATATATTTT. Translation gives CASSLTWTRGNTIYF.

This rearrangement joins TRBV27 to TRBJ2-7, with a possible D match to TRBD2 (6 bases). Germline V CDR1 and CDR2: MNHEY, SMNVEV (reference sequence). Trimming removed 0 bases from V and 3 bases from J, with 12 bases in between. The CDR3 is made up of 15 amino acids. This chain's CDR3 is CASSLSVEEGYEQYF. DNA of the CDR3: TGTGCCAGCAGTTTATCAGTCGAGGAGGGCTACGAGCAGTACTTC.

On this clone itself: The sample holds other DNA sequences that translate to the same CDR3. The chain carries TRBV28 and TRBJ2-7, with D possibly matching TRBD2 (6 bases). Deletions cut 3 bases from V and 0 bases from J, with 9 bases between. The CDR3 consists of 14 residues. Germline-derived CDR1 and CDR2 are MDHEN and SYDVKM. The CDR3 nucleotides are TGTGCCAGCAGTTTGACCGGGGGCTCCTACGAGCAGTACTTC. It translates to CASSLTGGSYEQYF.

This chain uses TRBV12-3 or TRBV12-4 with TRBJ1-5; no firm D call. This CDR3 comprises 13 residues. Between the trimmed V and J ends, which lost 6 bases and 6 bases, there was a span of 12 bases. CDR3 DNA: TGTGCCAGCAGGCCCACAGAGTTTCAGCCCCAGCATTTT. Its protein product is CASRPTEFQPQHF.

This rearrangement joins TRBV5-6 to TRBJ1-1; D unclear. This CDR3 has 12 amino acids. V was pared by 4 bases and J by 7 bases, with 11 bases between. Germline CDR1 SGHDT, CDR2 YYEEEE. CDR3 nucleotides: TGTGCCAGCAGCCCCCGGAGTAATGAAGCTTTCTTT. This codes for CASSPRSNEAFF. Complete variable domain (other parts from reference TRBV5-6 and TRBJ1-1): DAGVTQSPTHLIKTRGQQVTLRCSPKSGHDTVSWYQQALGQGPQFIFQYYEEEERQRGNFPDRFSGHQFPNYSSELNVNALLLGDSALYLCASSPRSNEAFFGQGTRLTVV.

CDR3 sequence: CASSLGMNTEAFF. For the CDR3, the DNA is TGTGCCAGCAGCTTGGGTATGAACACTGAAGCTTTCTTT. The chain links TRBV7-9 to TRBJ1-1; D call uncertain. The CDR3 has 13 amino acids. CDR1 is SEHNR and CDR2 is FQNEAQ in the germline V gene (reference sequence). V gave up 3 bases and J gave up 0 bases, with 5 bases separating them.

The rearrangement links TRBV4-1 to TRBJ2-1; D is possibly TRBD1 (5 bases). V was trimmed by 4 bases and J by 6 bases, leaving 13 bases between them. The germline V gene has CDR1 MGHRA and CDR2 YSYEKL. The CDR3 totals 14 residues. CDR3 DNA sequence: TGCGCCAGCAGCCGGGGTCAGGGAAGCAATGAGCAGTTCTTC. Translation: CASSRGQGSNEQFF.

V and J are TRBV6-5 and TRBJ2-7; weak D call: TRBD2 (5 bases). The CDR3 is 15 residues long. CDR1 and CDR2 from the germline V gene are MNHEY and SVGAGI. The germline V and J ends were trimmed by 7 bases and 2 bases, with 18 bases remaining between them. As DNA, the CDR3 is TGTGCCAGCACTGTGGCCGGCGAGGGTCCCTACGAGCAGTACTTC. It encodes CASTVAGEGPYEQYF.

The chain links TRBV3-1 (or the pseudogene TRBV3-2) to TRBJ1-3, with 10 bases fitting TRBD1. V lost 4 bases to trimming and J lost 0 bases; unmatched junction nucleotides: 3. Germline CDR1 reads LGHDT; CDR2 reads YNNKEL (reference sequence). The CDR3 totals 16 residues. The CDR3 sequence is CASSRTGGGSGNTIYF. Written as DNA, the CDR3 is TGTGCCAGCAGCCGGACAGGGGGGGGCTCTGGAAACACCATATATTTT.

The rearrangement links TRBV5-4 to TRBJ1-2; D possibly corresponds to TRBD1 (6 bases). Trimming left V 5 bases short and J 5 bases short, with 13 bases between. The CDR3 covers 13 residues. Looked up from germline, CDR1 is SGHNT and CDR2 is YYREEE (reference sequence). CDR3 in amino acids: CASRLQGDYGYTF. Here the CDR3 DNA reads TGTGCCAGCAGGTTACAGGGTGATTATGGCTACACCTTC.

V usage is TRBV19 and J usage is TRBJ2-7; TRBD1 matches at 7 bases. CDR3 size: 14 residues. Germline loops: CDR1 LNHDA, CDR2 SQIVND (reference sequence). V trimming: 6 bases; J trimming: 6 bases; junction bases outside the gene matches: 11. CDR3 DNA: TGTGCCAGTAGGCCGACAGGGAGTGGACCCGAGCAGTACTTC. This gives the protein CASRPTGSGPEQYF.

The rearrangement links TRBV28 to TRBJ1-5; the match to TRBD1 covers 7 bases. CDR3 length equals 15 residues. Trimming cost V 4 bases and J 2 bases; bases outside gene matches: 5. From germline, CDR1 is MDHEN and CDR2 SYDVKM. This CDR3 is CASSSTGDGNQPQHF. DNA of the CDR3: TGTGCCAGCAGTTCCACAGGGGATGGCAATCAGCCCCAGCATTTT.

J is TRBJ1-6 and V is TRBV28; D remains unclear. CDR3 length equals 16 residues. The germline V and J ends were trimmed by 6 bases and 6 bases, with 18 bases remaining between them. Germline V CDR1 and CDR2: MDHEN, SYDVKM. The CDR3 protein is CASSMILRISNSPLHF. The CDR3 nucleotides are TGTGCCAGCAGCATGATCCTCCGGATTAGTAATTCACCCCTCCACTTT.

The V gene is TRBV27, the J gene TRBJ1-1; 7 bases align to TRBD1. The V gene's germline CDR1 is MNHEY and CDR2 SMNVEV (reference sequence). Trimming cost V 3 bases and J 8 bases; bases outside gene matches: 6. The CDR3 length is 13 residues. The CDR3 sequence: CASSFVQGGEAFF. As DNA, the CDR3 is TGTGCCAGCAGTTTTGTGCAGGGGGGGGAAGCTTTCTTT.